These T cell receptor beta chains were read from a single sample in a study of blood T cells in healthy people across ages. TCRdb used MiXCR to reprocess the 5' RACE reads, holding one entry per CDR3 protein. Of around 1.1 million distinct CDR3 sequences listed, 35% to 45% are singletons. Sequencing was carried out using blood. The receptors derive from a man between 18 and 29 years old in good health. CDR3s include the opening cysteine and the closing phenylalanine or tryptophan. A D gene is named only where the DNA matches it firmly. Expanded clones get a size class; other rows say once, few or many, or leave the size out.

j_call: TRBJ2-1
d_call: -
v_call: TRBV24-1
clone_size: few
cdr3_aa: CATSDRINEQFF
cdr3_nt: TGTGCCACCAGTGATCGGATCAATGAGCAGTTCTTC

j_call: TRBJ2-7
d_call: TRBD2
v_call: TRBV12-3/TRBV12-4
clone_size: -
cdr3_aa: CASSLGLAGFNEQYF
cdr3_nt: TGTGCCAGCAGTCTAGGACTAGCGGGGTTTAATGAGCAGTACTTC

j_call: TRBJ2-7
d_call: -
v_call: TRBV4-2
clone_size: -
cdr3_aa: CASSQDRAGKYEQYF
cdr3_nt: TGTGCCAGCAGCCAAGATCGGGCCGGGAAGTACGAGCAGTACTTC

j_call: TRBJ1-3
d_call: -
v_call: TRBV7-8
clone_size: -
cdr3_aa: CASEPSSGNTIYF
cdr3_nt: TGTGCCTCCGAACCGAGCTCTGGAAACACCATATATTTT

j_call: TRBJ1-2
d_call: -
v_call: TRBV7-9
clone_size: many
cdr3_aa: CASSSLLGYTF
cdr3_nt: TGTGCCAGCAGCTCCCTCCTCGGCTACACCTTC

j_call: TRBJ1-5
d_call: TRBD1
v_call: TRBV20-1
clone_size: -
cdr3_aa: CSASDTGLRGINQPQHF
cdr3_nt: TGCAGTGCTTCAGACACAGGACTCAGGGGGATCAATCAGCCCCAGCATTTT

j_call: TRBJ2-3
d_call: -
v_call: TRBV2
clone_size: -
cdr3_aa: CASSPFGGLEKGTDTQYF
cdr3_nt: TGTGCCAGCAGTCCATTTGGGGGACTCGAGAAGGGCACAGATACGCAGTATTTT

j_call: TRBJ2-7
d_call: -
v_call: TRBV20-1
clone_size: few
cdr3_aa: CSARALTVYNEQYF
cdr3_nt: TGCAGTGCTAGAGCCCTAACAGTTTACAATGAGCAGTACTTC

j_call: TRBJ2-5
d_call: -
v_call: TRBV7-8
clone_size: few
cdr3_aa: CASSRGPGIQETQYF
cdr3_nt: TGTGCCAGCAGCCGGGGGCCAGGGATTCAAGAGACCCAGTACTTC

j_call: TRBJ2-1
d_call: TRBD2
v_call: TRBV11-2
clone_size: few
cdr3_aa: CASSLQRGNYNEQFF
cdr3_nt: TGTGCCAGCAGCCTTCAGCGGGGGAACTACAATGAGCAGTTCTTC

j_call: TRBJ2-5
d_call: -
v_call: TRBV9
clone_size: -
cdr3_aa: CASSTRQWQETQYF
cdr3_nt: TGTGCCAGCAGCACCCGCCAGTGGCAAGAGACCCAGTACTTC

j_call: TRBJ2-1
d_call: -
v_call: TRBV6-1
clone_size: few
cdr3_aa: CASSEASAAYNEQFF
cdr3_nt: TGTGCCAGCAGTGAAGCCAGCGCCGCCTACAATGAGCAGTTCTTC

j_call: TRBJ1-4
d_call: -
v_call: TRBV5-5
clone_size: -
cdr3_aa: CASSSRQAQNEKLFF
cdr3_nt: TGTGCCAGCAGCTCCAGACAGGCACAAAATGAAAAACTGTTTTTT

j_call: TRBJ2-1
d_call: -
v_call: TRBV10-3
clone_size: many
cdr3_aa: CAIRLDASSYNEQFF
cdr3_nt: TGTGCCATCAGATTGGACGCTAGCTCCTACAATGAGCAGTTCTTC

j_call: TRBJ2-7
d_call: TRBD2
v_call: TRBV10-3
clone_size: few
cdr3_aa: CAISIRDYSEQYF
cdr3_nt: TGTGCCATCAGTATCCGGGACTACTCGGAGCAGTACTTC

j_call: TRBJ2-7
d_call: -
v_call: TRBV3-1
clone_size: few
cdr3_aa: CASRLSSEQYF
cdr3_nt: TGTGCCAGCAGGTTATCCAGTGAGCAGTACTTC

j_call: TRBJ2-7
d_call: TRBD1
v_call: TRBV6-2/TRBV6-3
clone_size: -
cdr3_aa: CASSYRQGQDLYEQYF
cdr3_nt: TGTGCCAGCAGTTACAGGCAGGGACAGGACCTCTACGAGCAGTACTTC

j_call: TRBJ2-5
d_call: TRBD1
v_call: TRBV10-3
clone_size: many
cdr3_aa: CAIGFPRQGDQETQYF
cdr3_nt: TGTGCCATCGGATTTCCCCGACAGGGGGACCAAGAGACCCAGTACTTC

j_call: TRBJ1-1
d_call: -
v_call: TRBV7-2
clone_size: -
cdr3_aa: CASSLLVPGPNTEAFF
cdr3_nt: TGTGCCAGCAGCTTACTTGTTCCGGGGCCGAACACTGAAGCTTTCTTT

j_call: TRBJ1-1
d_call: -
v_call: TRBV29-1
clone_size: few
cdr3_aa: CSVEPPKGITEAFF
cdr3_nt: TGCAGCGTTGAACCCCCGAAGGGGATAACTGAAGCTTTCTTT

j_call: TRBJ1-5
d_call: -
v_call: TRBV6-1
clone_size: -
cdr3_aa: CASSPNAISPQHF
cdr3_nt: TGTGCCAGCAGTCCAAACGCCATCAGCCCCCAGCATTTT

j_call: TRBJ1-5
d_call: -
v_call: TRBV12-3/TRBV12-4
clone_size: many
cdr3_aa: CASSLLGQPQHF
cdr3_nt: TGTGCCAGCAGTTTACTGGGTCAGCCCCAGCATTTT

j_call: TRBJ2-1
d_call: TRBD2
v_call: TRBV20-1
clone_size: -
cdr3_aa: CSAREGTSGGRDEQFF
cdr3_nt: TGCAGTGCTAGAGAGGGGACTAGCGGGGGGAGAGATGAGCAGTTCTTC

j_call: TRBJ2-5
d_call: TRBD1
v_call: TRBV10-3
clone_size: -
cdr3_aa: CATRDSQETQYF
cdr3_nt: TGTGCCACCCGGGACAGCCAAGAGACCCAGTACTTC

j_call: TRBJ2-1
d_call: -
v_call: TRBV6-1
clone_size: -
cdr3_aa: CASSEGLQMGQFF
cdr3_nt: TGTGCCAGCAGTGAAGGATTACAGATGGGACAGTTCTTC

j_call: TRBJ1-6
d_call: -
v_call: TRBV12-3/TRBV12-4
clone_size: -
cdr3_aa: CASRQGGNNSPLHF
cdr3_nt: TGTGCCAGCAGACAAGGGGGGAATAATTCACCCCTCCACTTT

j_call: TRBJ2-1
d_call: TRBD2
v_call: TRBV7-2
clone_size: -
cdr3_aa: CASSLATSAYNEQFF
cdr3_nt: TGTGCCAGCAGCTTAGCGACTAGCGCGTACAATGAGCAGTTCTTC

j_call: TRBJ1-6
d_call: TRBD1
v_call: TRBV6-2/TRBV6-3
clone_size: once
cdr3_aa: CASSLRGTGSYSSPLHF
cdr3_nt: TGTGCCAGCAGCCTTCGCGGGACAGGCTCTTATAGTTCACCCCTCCACTTT

j_call: TRBJ2-1
d_call: -
v_call: TRBV12-3/TRBV12-4
clone_size: -
cdr3_aa: CAGSSQGNEQFF
cdr3_nt: TGTGCCGGCAGTTCCCAGGGCAATGAGCAGTTCTTC

j_call: TRBJ2-1
d_call: TRBD1
v_call: TRBV6-1
clone_size: few
cdr3_aa: CASRRRTGGVTAGEQFF
cdr3_nt: TGTGCCAGCAGACGCAGGACAGGGGGTGTTACGGCCGGTGAGCAGTTCTTC

j_call: TRBJ2-3
d_call: -
v_call: TRBV5-4
clone_size: -
cdr3_aa: CASSLRYMAPDTQYF
cdr3_nt: TGTGCCAGCAGCTTGCGATACATGGCCCCAGATACGCAGTATTTT

j_call: TRBJ2-5
d_call: -
v_call: TRBV2
clone_size: -
cdr3_aa: CASSEGPGGETQYF
cdr3_nt: TGTGCCAGCAGTGAAGGTCCAGGAGGAGAGACCCAGTACTTC

j_call: TRBJ1-2
d_call: -
v_call: TRBV12-3/TRBV12-4
clone_size: -
cdr3_aa: CASRPTGSYYGYTF
cdr3_nt: TGTGCCAGCAGACCGACAGGAAGCTACTATGGCTACACCTTC

j_call: TRBJ2-1
d_call: TRBD2
v_call: TRBV5-1
clone_size: -
cdr3_aa: CASRKRDEQFF
cdr3_nt: TGCGCCAGCAGAAAGCGGGACGAGCAGTTCTTC

j_call: TRBJ2-3
d_call: TRBD1
v_call: TRBV4-1
clone_size: few
cdr3_aa: CASSQEGGQGFRTDTQYF
cdr3_nt: TGCGCCAGCAGCCAAGAAGGTGGACAGGGGTTTAGAACAGATACGCAGTATTTT

j_call: TRBJ1-4
d_call: -
v_call: TRBV20-1
clone_size: few
cdr3_aa: CSARDRTVGEKLFF
cdr3_nt: TGCAGTGCTAGAGATCGGACAGTAGGTGAAAAACTGTTTTTT

j_call: TRBJ2-1
d_call: TRBD2
v_call: TRBV6-5
clone_size: few
cdr3_aa: CASSYSSSGGAYNEQFF
cdr3_nt: TGTGCCAGCAGTTACTCAAGTAGCGGGGGGGCTTACAATGAGCAGTTCTTC

j_call: TRBJ2-7
d_call: -
v_call: TRBV2
clone_size: -
cdr3_aa: CASRDGRGGLEQYF
cdr3_nt: TGTGCCAGCAGGGATGGCAGGGGAGGTCTCGAGCAGTACTTC

j_call: TRBJ2-5
d_call: TRBD1
v_call: TRBV9
clone_size: -
cdr3_aa: CASSAPTGKETQYF
cdr3_nt: TGTGCCAGCAGCGCTCCGACAGGGAAAGAGACCCAGTACTTC

j_call: TRBJ1-1
d_call: -
v_call: TRBV20-1
clone_size: -
cdr3_aa: CSARAGNSGEAFF
cdr3_nt: TGCAGTGCTAGAGCGGGTAATTCGGGGGAAGCTTTCTTT

j_call: TRBJ2-5
d_call: -
v_call: TRBV29-1
clone_size: -
cdr3_aa: CSVEGGAEETQYF
cdr3_nt: TGCAGCGTTGAAGGCGGGGCAGAAGAGACCCAGTACTTC

j_call: TRBJ1-2
d_call: -
v_call: TRBV6-1
clone_size: few
cdr3_aa: CASSEKGIYGYTF
cdr3_nt: TGTGCCAGCAGTGAGAAGGGCATCTATGGCTACACCTTC

j_call: TRBJ1-6
d_call: TRBD1
v_call: TRBV20-1
clone_size: -
cdr3_aa: CSATSGGSPLHF
cdr3_nt: TGCAGTGCTACCTCAGGGGGTTCACCCCTCCACTTT

j_call: TRBJ2-3
d_call: TRBD1
v_call: TRBV12-3/TRBV12-4
clone_size: -
cdr3_aa: CASSLYAGTGVRADTQYF
cdr3_nt: TGTGCCAGCAGTTTATATGCCGGGACAGGGGTCAGAGCAGATACGCAGTATTTT

j_call: TRBJ2-1
d_call: -
v_call: TRBV7-9
clone_size: -
cdr3_aa: CASSLGASRFYNEQFF
cdr3_nt: TGTGCCAGCAGCTTAGGGGCTAGCAGATTCTACAATGAGCAGTTCTTC

j_call: TRBJ2-7
d_call: -
v_call: TRBV12-3/TRBV12-4
clone_size: -
cdr3_aa: CASSLVSGDSSYNEQYF
cdr3_nt: TGTGCCAGCAGTTTAGTTAGCGGTGATAGCTCCTACAATGAGCAGTACTTC

j_call: TRBJ2-1
d_call: -
v_call: TRBV2
clone_size: -
cdr3_aa: CASLTGPGRAEQFF
cdr3_nt: TGTGCCAGCCTGACAGGCCCAGGGCGTGCTGAGCAGTTCTTC

j_call: TRBJ2-1
d_call: -
v_call: TRBV2
clone_size: -
cdr3_aa: CASSDSINSNEQFF
cdr3_nt: TGTGCCAGCAGTGACTCTATAAACTCTAATGAGCAGTTCTTC

j_call: TRBJ2-1
d_call: -
v_call: TRBV12-3/TRBV12-4
clone_size: few
cdr3_aa: CASIDYADSDEQFF
cdr3_nt: TGTGCCAGCATCGATTACGCGGATTCGGATGAGCAGTTCTTC

j_call: TRBJ2-3
d_call: -
v_call: TRBV5-1
clone_size: -
cdr3_aa: CASSLEESTDTQYF
cdr3_nt: TGCGCCAGCAGCTTGGAAGAGAGCACAGATACGCAGTATTTT

j_call: TRBJ1-5
d_call: TRBD1
v_call: TRBV6-2/TRBV6-3
clone_size: -
cdr3_aa: CASKSGTANQPQHF
cdr3_nt: TGTGCCAGCAAATCCGGGACAGCAAATCAGCCCCAGCATTTT

j_call: TRBJ1-2
d_call: TRBD1
v_call: TRBV6-2/TRBV6-3
clone_size: few
cdr3_aa: CASSYTTGAPIYGYTF
cdr3_nt: TGTGCCAGCAGTTATACAACAGGGGCCCCGATTTATGGCTACACCTTC

j_call: TRBJ1-5
d_call: -
v_call: TRBV7-9
clone_size: -
cdr3_aa: CASSLTEDFARGRPQHF
cdr3_nt: TGTGCCAGCAGCTTAACCGAGGACTTTGCCAGGGGAAGGCCCCAGCATTTT